This entry lists 20 T cell receptor beta chains sequenced from one sample in a study of preoperative IRX-2 immunotherapy in early breast cancer. Treatment of the sample: preoperative locoregional IRX-2 cytokine immunotherapy. Using immunoSEQ multiplex PCR, the repertoire was profiled, and TCRdb retains in-frame clones only, with some absent. The table lists approximately 25,000 clones, around 72% of them singletons. The sequences come from lymph node tissue, collected after IRX-2 immunotherapy. The origin of the receptors is a human donor with breast cancer.

Only one count was recorded for this clone. The chain carries TRBV7-7 and TRBJ1-1, with 7 bases lining up with TRBD1. The CDR3 length is 15 residues. The V and J ends lost 7 bases and 1 base, in that order; junction bases with no gene match: 9. Germline V gives CDR1 SSHAT, CDR2 FNYEAQ (reference sequence). As DNA, the CDR3 is TGTGCCAGCACCAAAGGGGACAGTTCGAACACTGAAGCTTTCTTT. This gives the protein CASTKGDSSNTEAFF.

J is TRBJ2-3 and V is TRBV18; D gene unclear. From germline, CDR1 is KGHSH and CDR2 LQKENI. Trimming shortened V by 2 bases and J by 5 bases, and 8 bases separated the two germline ends. The CDR3 is 13 amino acids. The CDR3 protein is CASSPSIKDTQYF. DNA for the CDR3: TGTGCCAGCTCACCAAGTATAAAAGATACGCAGTATTTT.

The V gene is TRBV19, the J gene TRBJ2-7, with D maybe TRBD2 (6 bases). Germline lookup yields CDR1 LNHDA and CDR2 SQIVND (reference sequence). This CDR3 has 13 amino acids. V lost 9 bases, J lost 2 bases, and 14 bases lay in between. The CDR3 sequence: CASARGTPYEQYF. The CDR3 nucleotides are TGTGCCAGCGCTCGGGGGACCCCCTACGAGCAGTACTTC.

J is TRBJ2-3 and V is TRBV11-3, with 12 nucleotides matching TRBD2. The length of the CDR3 is 15 residues. Germline CDR1 is SGHNT and CDR2 is YENEEA. With V trimmed by 4 bases and J by 4 bases, 3 bases remained unmatched. As DNA, the CDR3 is TGTGCCAGCAGCTCGACTAGCGGGGGCCCAGATACGCAGTATTTT. Its translation: CASSSTSGGPDTQYF. Complete variable domain (other parts from reference TRBV11-3 and TRBJ2-3): EAGVVQSPRYKIIEKKQPVAFWCNPISGHNTLYWYLQNLGQGPELLIRYENEEAVDDSQLPKDRFSAERLKGVDSTLKIQPAELGDSAVYLCASSSTSGGPDTQYFGPGTRLTVL.

The V gene is TRBV18, the J gene TRBJ2-5, with a possible D match to TRBD2 (6 bases). V gave up 2 bases and J gave up 1 base, with 8 bases separating them. The CDR3 has 14 amino acids. CDR1 is KGHSH and CDR2 is LQKENI in the germline V gene. CDR3 in DNA: TGTGCCAGCTCACCAAGGAGGGTCCAAGAGACCCAGTACTTC. Encoded protein: CASSPRRVQETQYF. The full variable domain, rest sourced from reference TRBV18 and TRBJ2-5, is NAGVMQNPRHLVRRRGQEARLRCSPMKGHSHVYWYRQLPEEGLKFMVYLQKENIIDESGMPKERFSAEFPKEGPSILRIQQVVRGDSAAYFCASSPRRVQETQYFGPGTRLLVL.

The V gene is TRBV23-1, the J gene TRBJ2-7, with 8 bases identical to TRBD2. TRBV23-1 is annotated as an ORF whose role is uncertain. The CDR3 spans 18 residues. V lost 6 bases, J lost 0 bases, and 16 bases stayed unmatched. The CDR3 loop reads CASSQDEQASGYSYEQYF. CDR3 DNA: TGCGCCAGCAGCCAAGATGAGCAGGCTAGCGGGTACTCCTACGAGCAGTACTTC.

V is TRBV11-3 and J is TRBJ2-3; D is ambiguous. This CDR3 contains 15 residues. The V and J ends lost 7 bases and 3 bases respectively, with 17 bases between them. Germline values: CDR1 SGHNT, CDR2 YENEEA. The CDR3 coding sequence is TGTGCCAGCACTTTGACCCCCGCCACTACAGATACGCAGTATTTT. As protein: CASTLTPATTDTQYF. Combining the CDR3 with reference TRBV11-3 and TRBJ2-3 gives the whole variable domain EAGVVQSPRYKIIEKKQPVAFWCNPISGHNTLYWYLQNLGQGPELLIRYENEEAVDDSQLPKDRFSAERLKGVDSTLKIQPAELGDSAVYLCASTLTPATTDTQYFGPGTRLTVL.

The chain is built from TRBV11-3 and TRBJ2-1, with 7 bases fitting TRBD2. J lost 4 bases, V lost 4 bases, and 7 bases had no gene match. Germline CDR1 is SGHNT and CDR2 is YENEEA. This CDR3 has 15 amino acids. DNA for the CDR3: TGTGCCAGCAGCTCACAGCGGGGATCATACAATGAGCAGTTCTTC. Amino acid sequence: CASSSQRGSYNEQFF.

Comment on this clone: A read error may account for a junction end that differs from germline. The chain links TRBV15 to TRBJ2-7; a weak D match, TRBD2 (7 bases). The CDR3 consists of 14 residues. Germline-derived CDR1 and CDR2 are LNHNV and YYDKDF (reference sequence). CDR3 DNA: TGTGCTACCAGCAAGAAAGCGGGACATGGGGAGCAGTACTTC. Translation gives CATSKKAGHGEQYF.

The V and J genes are TRBV28 and TRBJ2-1; possibly TRBD2 for D (5 bases). The CDR3 covers 14 residues. V gave up 2 bases and J gave up 8 bases, with 13 bases separating them. Germline CDR1 is MDHEN and CDR2 is SYDVKM. The CDR3 reads CASSLERRGYEQFF. CDR3 DNA: TGTGCCAGCAGTTTAGAACGACGCGGGTATGAGCAGTTCTTC. Drawing the rest from reference TRBV28 and TRBJ2-1, the complete variable domain is DVKVTQSSRYLVKRTGEKVFLECVQDMDHENMFWYRQDPGLGLRLIYFSYDVKMKEKGDIPEGYSVSREKKERFSLILESASTNQTSMYLCASSLERRGYEQFFGPGTRLTVL.

This clone has more than one count but fewer than ten. V is TRBV29-1 and J is TRBJ2-3, with 7 bases that match TRBD1. The germline CDR1 and CDR2 sequences are SQVTM and ANQGSEA. V gave up 4 bases and J gave up 3 bases; unmatched junction bases: 1. The CDR3 is made up of 12 amino acids. DNA of the CDR3: TGCAGCGTTGTCAGGGGGACAGATACGCAGTATTTT. This encodes CSVVRGTDTQYF.

The chain has TRBV7-1 and TRBJ1-5; tentatively, D is TRBD1 (6 bases). TRBV7-1 qualifies as an ORF whose function is uncertain. Trimming removed 5 bases from V and 5 bases from J, with 10 bases in between. CDR3 length equals 13 residues. The CDR3 reads CASSPDSYQPQHF. The CDR3, as DNA: TGTGCCAGCAGCCCGGACAGTTATCAGCCCCAGCATTTT.

This clone appeared once. The chain is built from TRBV10-2 and TRBJ2-1; D is perhaps TRBD2 (5 bases). The CDR3 has 14 residues. V was shortened by 8 bases and J by 6 bases, with 17 bases between the two germline ends. Per the germline V gene, CDR1 is WSHSY and CDR2 is SAAADI. The chain's CDR3 is CASSLALYTNEQFF. The CDR3 region has the DNA TGCGCCAGCTCCCTAGCACTCTATACCAATGAGCAGTTCTTC.

This clone was recorded a few times. The genes are TRBV18 and TRBJ2-1; 11 nucleotides agree with TRBD2. Losses at the gene ends were 2 bases for V and 7 bases for J; bases not matched to a gene: 7. Looked up from germline, CDR1 is KGHSH and CDR2 is LQKENI. The CDR3 is 16 residues long. The CDR3: CASSPSQVAGGNEQFF. CDR3 sequence (DNA): TGTGCCAGCTCACCATCGCAGGTAGCGGGAGGGAATGAGCAGTTCTTC.

The chain is built from TRBV7-7 and TRBJ1-2; D uncertain. Germline V CDR1 and CDR2: SSHAT, FNYEAQ (reference sequence). V was trimmed by 0 bases and J by 2 bases, leaving 10 bases between them. This CDR3 spans 15 amino acids. CDR3 nucleotides: TGTGCCAGCAGCTTAGCGCTTGGACCGAACTATGGCTACACCTTC. It codes for CASSLALGPNYGYTF.

This rearrangement joins TRBV11-3 to TRBJ1-1; no clear D gene. The CDR3 sequence is 14 residues long. CDR1 and CDR2 (germline): SGHNT, YENEEA. V gave up 7 bases and J gave up 1 base, with 13 bases separating them. The CDR3 reads CASTHMEGNTEAFF. CDR3 coding DNA: TGTGCCAGCACCCATATGGAGGGGAACACTGAAGCTTTCTTT.

V and J are TRBV6-8 and TRBJ1-2; D is undetermined. The CDR3 runs 12 residues. Looked up from germline, CDR1 is MNHGY and CDR2 is SAAAGT. V shed 0 bases and J shed 5 bases, with 4 bases lying between them. CDR3 amino acids: CASSYSGYGYTF. The DNA of the CDR3 is TGTGCCAGCAGTTACTCTGGATATGGCTACACCTTC.

Here the CDR3 reads CASSVGQTYSGNTIYF. The CDR3 DNA sequence: TGTGCCAGTAGTGTCGGACAGACATACTCTGGAAACACCATATATTTT. The chain joins TRBV19 to TRBJ1-3; D might be TRBD1 (6 bases). Per germline, CDR1 LNHDA and CDR2 SQIVND (reference sequence). Trimming stripped 5 bases from V and 0 bases from J, with 14 bases between. The CDR3 is made up of 16 amino acids.

This clone is categorized as medium-sized. This chain uses TRBV15 with TRBJ2-7, with a tentative D call TRBD1 (5 bases). The V end lost 0 bases, the J end lost 3 bases, and 9 bases lay between the germline ends. The V gene's germline CDR1 is LNHNV and CDR2 YYDKDF (reference sequence). The CDR3 is made up of 14 amino acids. CDR3: CATSRDRQGYEQYF. CDR3 in DNA: TGTGCCACCAGCAGAGATCGGCAGGGCTACGAGCAGTACTTC.

This clone was seen a single time. The chain carries TRBV28 and TRBJ1-1; the D gene is possibly TRBD1 (5 bases). This CDR3 is built from 15 residues. The V end was cut by 5 bases, the J end by 6 bases, with 19 bases between. Germline V gene data show CDR1 as MDHEN and CDR2 as SYDVKM. The CDR3 nucleotides are TGTGCCAGCAGTCTAGAAATGGGGACGGTCGCTGAAGCTTTCTTT. It translates to CASSLEMGTVAEAFF.